This TCR beta chain was sequenced for a study of regulatory T cells in long-lasting Graves disease. Overall study: For under 3 months, newly diagnosed Graves' patients had been taking antithyroid drugs.

This clonotype was counted many times. Time point meaning: newly diagnosed GD, antithyroid drugs for less than 3 months. Extracted PBMC RNA gave rise to the TCR library. Assembly of TCR beta libraries relied on iRepertoire HTBI primers together with Arm-PCR of CDR3 regions. A single record per CDR3 protein comes from TCRdb applying MiXCR to the multiplex PCR reads. Among a few hundred thousand distinct CDR3 sequences listed, 20% to 25% were seen once. The starting material was peripheral blood mononuclear cells (PBMCs), obtained at new diagnosis, from a patient treated with antithyroid drugs. This TCR was sampled from a female donor with Graves disease.

CDR3 in DNA: TGTGCCAGCGAGAGAGGTGGGCAGTTCTTC. Translating gives CASERGGQFF. The chain uses TRBV7-9 and TRBJ2-4; D uncertain. The J call may be faulty, since TRBJ2-1 better matches the DNA end. This CDR3 spans 10 amino acids. Looked up from germline, CDR1 is SEHNR and CDR2 is FQNEAQ (reference sequence).